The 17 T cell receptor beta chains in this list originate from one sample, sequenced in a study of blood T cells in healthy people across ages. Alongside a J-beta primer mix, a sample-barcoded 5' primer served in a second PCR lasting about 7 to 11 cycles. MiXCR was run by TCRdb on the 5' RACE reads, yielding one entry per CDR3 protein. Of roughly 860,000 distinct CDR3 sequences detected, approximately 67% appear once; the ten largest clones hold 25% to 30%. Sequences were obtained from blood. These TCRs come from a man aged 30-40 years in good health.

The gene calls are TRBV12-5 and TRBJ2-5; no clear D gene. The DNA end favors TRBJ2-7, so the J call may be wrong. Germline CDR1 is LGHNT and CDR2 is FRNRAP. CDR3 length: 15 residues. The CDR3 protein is CASGPPLGRCSEQYF. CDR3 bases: TGTGCTAGTGGCCCCCCCCTGGGCCGATGCTCCGAGCAGTACTTC.

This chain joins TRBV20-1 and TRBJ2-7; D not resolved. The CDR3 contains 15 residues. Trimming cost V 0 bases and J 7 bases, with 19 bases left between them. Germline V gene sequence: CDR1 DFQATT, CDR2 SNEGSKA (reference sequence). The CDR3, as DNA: TGCAGTGCTAGAGATGGGCAGGACGTACTTTTAGAGCAGTACTTC. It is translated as CSARDGQDVLLEQYF.

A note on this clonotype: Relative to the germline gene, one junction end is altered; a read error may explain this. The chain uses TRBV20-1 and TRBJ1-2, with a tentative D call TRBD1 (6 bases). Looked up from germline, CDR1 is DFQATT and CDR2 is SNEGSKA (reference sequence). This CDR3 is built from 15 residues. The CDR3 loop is CSARGQSGTNYGYTF. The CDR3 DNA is TGCAGTGCAAGAGGACAGTCGGGGACTAACTATGGCTACACCTTC.

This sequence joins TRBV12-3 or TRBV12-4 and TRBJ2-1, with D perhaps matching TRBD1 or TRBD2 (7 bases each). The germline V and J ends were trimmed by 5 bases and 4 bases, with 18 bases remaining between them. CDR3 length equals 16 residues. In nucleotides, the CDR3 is TGTGCCAGCAGTGCAGACAGGGAGGGGATATACAATGAGCAGTTCTTC. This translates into CASSADREGIYNEQFF.

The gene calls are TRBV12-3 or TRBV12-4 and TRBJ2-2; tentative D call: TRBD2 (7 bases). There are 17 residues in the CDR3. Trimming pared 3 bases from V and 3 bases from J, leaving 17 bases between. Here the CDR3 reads CASSFRRGGTDTGELFF. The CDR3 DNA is TGTGCCAGCAGTTTTCGAAGGGGGGGGACGGACACCGGGGAGCTGTTTTTT.

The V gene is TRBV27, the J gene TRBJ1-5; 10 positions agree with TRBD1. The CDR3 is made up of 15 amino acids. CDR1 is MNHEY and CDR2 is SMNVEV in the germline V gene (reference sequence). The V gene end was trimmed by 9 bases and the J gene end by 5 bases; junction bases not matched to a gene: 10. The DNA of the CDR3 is TGTGCCAGTAGAGAAATCGGGACAGGGGATCAGCCCCAGCATTTT. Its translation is CASREIGTGDQPQHF.

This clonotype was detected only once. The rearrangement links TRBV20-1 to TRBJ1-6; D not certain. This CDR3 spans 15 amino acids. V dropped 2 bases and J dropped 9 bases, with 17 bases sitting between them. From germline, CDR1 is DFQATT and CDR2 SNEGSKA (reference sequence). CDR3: CSARSGDEPGSPLHF. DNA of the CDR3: TGCAGTGCTAGAAGTGGGGATGAGCCTGGTTCACCCCTCCACTTT.

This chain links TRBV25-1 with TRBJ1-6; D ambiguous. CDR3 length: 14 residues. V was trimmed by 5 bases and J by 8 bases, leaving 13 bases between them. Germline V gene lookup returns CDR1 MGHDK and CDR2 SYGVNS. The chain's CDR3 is CASSLDPRDSPLHF. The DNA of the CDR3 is TGTGCCAGCAGTTTGGACCCTAGGGATTCACCCCTCCACTTT.

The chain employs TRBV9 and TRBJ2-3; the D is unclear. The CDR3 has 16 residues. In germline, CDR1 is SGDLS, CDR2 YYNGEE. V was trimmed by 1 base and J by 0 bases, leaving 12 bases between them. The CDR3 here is CASSVKAQASTDTQYF. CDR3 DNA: TGTGCCAGCAGCGTAAAAGCACAAGCTAGCACAGATACGCAGTATTTT.

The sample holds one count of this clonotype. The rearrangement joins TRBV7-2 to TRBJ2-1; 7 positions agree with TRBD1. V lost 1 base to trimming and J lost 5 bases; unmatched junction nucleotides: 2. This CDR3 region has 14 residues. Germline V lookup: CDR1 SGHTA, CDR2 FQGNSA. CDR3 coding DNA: TGTGCCAGCAGCTTAGAGACAGGGCACAATGAGCAGTTCTTC. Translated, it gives CASSLETGHNEQFF.

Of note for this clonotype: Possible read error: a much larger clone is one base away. CDR3 nucleotide sequence: TGTGCCAGAGGGACAGGGGGCTACAATGAGCAGTTCTTC. Translated, it gives CARGTGGYNEQFF. The rearrangement links TRBV6-2 or TRBV6-3 to TRBJ2-1; 11 bases are shared with TRBD1. Germline CDR1 is MNHEY and CDR2 is SVGEGT. The junction had 1 base not matched to a gene; V was cut back by 9 bases and J by 3 bases. The CDR3 runs 13 residues.

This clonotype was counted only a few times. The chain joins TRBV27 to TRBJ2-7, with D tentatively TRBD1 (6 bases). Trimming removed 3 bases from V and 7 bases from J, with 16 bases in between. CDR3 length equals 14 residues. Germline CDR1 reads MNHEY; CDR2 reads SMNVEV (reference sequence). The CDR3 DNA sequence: TGTGCCAGCAGTTTCGGCAGGGGTTTTCGGGAGCAGTACTTC. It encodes CASSFGRGFREQYF.

As DNA, the CDR3 is TGCGCCAGCAGCTTGGACAGGGGTTATCACACCGGGGAGCTGTTTTTT. It yields the protein CASSLDRGYHTGELFF. The chain joins TRBV5-1 to TRBJ2-2, with 7 nucleotides matching TRBD1. CDR3 length: 16 amino acids. Trimming removed 0 bases from V and 3 bases from J; junction bases left unmatched: 5. Germline assignment: CDR1 SGHRS and CDR2 YFSETQ.

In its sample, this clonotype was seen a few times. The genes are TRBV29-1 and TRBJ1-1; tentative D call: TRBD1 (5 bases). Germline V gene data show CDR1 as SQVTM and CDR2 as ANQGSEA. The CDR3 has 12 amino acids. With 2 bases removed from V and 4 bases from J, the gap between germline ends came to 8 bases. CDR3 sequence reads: CSVEKGITEAFF. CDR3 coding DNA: TGCAGCGTTGAAAAGGGGATCACTGAAGCTTTCTTT.

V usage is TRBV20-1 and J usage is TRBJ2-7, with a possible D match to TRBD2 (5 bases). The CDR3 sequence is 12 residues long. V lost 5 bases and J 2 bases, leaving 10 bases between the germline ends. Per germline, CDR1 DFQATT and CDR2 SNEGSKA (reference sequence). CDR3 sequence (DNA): TGCAGTGCTCCGACTAACGCCTACGAGCAGTACTTC. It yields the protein CSAPTNAYEQYF.

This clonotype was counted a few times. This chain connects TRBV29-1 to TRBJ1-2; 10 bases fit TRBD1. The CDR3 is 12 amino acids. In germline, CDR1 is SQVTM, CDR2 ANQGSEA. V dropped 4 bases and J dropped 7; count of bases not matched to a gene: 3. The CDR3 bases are TGCAGCGTTGGGGACAGGGGAGGTGGCTACACCTTC. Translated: CSVGDRGGGYTF.

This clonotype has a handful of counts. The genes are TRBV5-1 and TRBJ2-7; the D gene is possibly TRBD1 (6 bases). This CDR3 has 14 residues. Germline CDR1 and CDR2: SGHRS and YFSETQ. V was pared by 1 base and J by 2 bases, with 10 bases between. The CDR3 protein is CASSLTGMAYEQYF. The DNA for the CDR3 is TGCGCCAGCAGCTTGACAGGGATGGCCTACGAGCAGTACTTC.